Below, 18 T cell receptor beta chains from the same sample are listed, as sequenced in a study of T cell repertoires in cytomegalovirus infection. No cognate antigen is known for these TCRs. TCRdb called the reads again in MiXCR, with one record for every CDR3 protein. The table has around 300,000 distinct CDR3 sequences, roughly 21% seen once. This sample comprised cultured PBMCs, obtained from culture after CMV antigen stimulation. These receptor sequences come from a human donor in good health (CMV status not recorded). Some clones in this sample may be carry-over from other donors' samples.

This clonotype was detected only a few times. This chain uses TRBV5-1 with TRBJ2-2, with D maybe TRBD2 (6 bases). The CDR3 sequence is 16 residues long. Looked up from germline, CDR1 is SGHRS and CDR2 is YFSETQ. V was trimmed by 0 bases and J by 4 bases, leaving 13 bases between them. The DNA for the CDR3 is TGCGCCAGCAGCTTGGCCCCTAGCGAGATCACCGGGGAGCTGTTTTTT. It encodes CASSLAPSEITGELFF.

This chain's CDR3 is CASSLGSGTIQETQYF. In DNA form, the CDR3 reads TGTGCCAGCAGCTTAGGATCCGGGACAATTCAAGAGACCCAGTACTTC. This chain links TRBV11-3 with TRBJ2-5; D possibly corresponds to TRBD1 (6 bases). From germline, CDR1 is SGHNT and CDR2 YENEEA. V lost 1 base and J lost 2, with 14 bases in between. The CDR3 totals 16 residues.

The J gene is TRBJ2-7, the V gene TRBV28; 8 bases are shared with TRBD2. The germline V gene encodes CDR1 MDHEN and CDR2 SYDVKM. V shed 5 bases and J 2 bases; nucleotides not matched to a gene: 5. This CDR3 contains 14 residues. The CDR3 region is CASSPMTSAYEQYV. DNA for the CDR3: TGTGCCAGCAGTCCCATGACTAGCGCCTACGAGCAGTACGTC.

This clonotype was recorded many times. The V and J genes are TRBV6-6 and TRBJ2-7; D is ambiguous. Germline V gene sequence: CDR1 MNHNY, CDR2 SVGAGI (reference sequence). V was shortened by 0 bases and J by 6 bases, with 9 bases between the two germline ends. The CDR3 covers 13 residues. CDR3 nucleotide sequence: TGTGCCAGCAGTTACTCGATGTTGACCGAGCAGTACTTC. Translating gives CASSYSMLTEQYF.

This clonotype came up a few times. The chain joins TRBV19 to TRBJ2-2; 12 positions match TRBD2. Germline lookup yields CDR1 LNHDA and CDR2 SQIVND (reference sequence). V lost 6 bases to trimming and J lost 0 bases; unmatched junction nucleotides: 2. The CDR3 covers 16 residues. The CDR3 sequence: CASRRLAGANTGELFF. DNA of the CDR3: TGTGCCAGTAGGCGACTAGCGGGGGCGAACACCGGGGAGCTGTTTTTT.

This sequence joins TRBV7-9 and TRBJ2-4; 12 bases map to TRBD2. The CDR3 loop spans 18 amino acids. After removal of 5 bases from V and 1 base from J, the junction contained 9 bases not matched to a gene. The germline CDR1 and CDR2 sequences are SEHNR and FQNEAQ (reference sequence). The CDR3 protein is CASSRRTSGNLAKNIQYF. In DNA form, the CDR3 reads TGTGCCAGCAGCCGACGGACTAGCGGGAACCTGGCCAAAAACATTCAGTACTTC.

In its sample, this clonotype was seen a few times. The rearrangement joins TRBV20-1 to TRBJ2-5; D perhaps matches TRBD2 (5 bases). Trimming removed 6 bases from V and 1 base from J, with 21 bases in between. This CDR3 has 16 amino acids. Germline lookup yields CDR1 DFQATT and CDR2 SNEGSKA (reference sequence). CDR3 DNA: TGCAGTGCCCCACTGGGATTTTGGGAGCCCCAAGAGACCCAGTACTTC. Its translation: CSAPLGFWEPQETQYF.

This clonotype was detected only a few times. The V and J genes are TRBV4-1 and TRBJ2-2; D is possibly TRBD1 (5 bases). The V and J ends lost 1 base and 1 base respectively, with 13 bases between them. Germline values: CDR1 MGHRA, CDR2 YSYEKL. The CDR3 has 17 residues. The CDR3 is CASSQVIWGVNTGELFF. The CDR3 DNA reads as TGCGCCAGCAGCCAAGTGATCTGGGGCGTGAACACCGGGGAGCTGTTTTTT.

This clonotype was seen a handful of times. In nucleotides, the CDR3 is TGTGCCAGTAGTATATCGTCGGGTAGCGGGAGCGGTACATCCTACAATGAGCAGTTCTTC. It yields the protein CASSISSGSGSGTSYNEQFF. The chain uses TRBV19 and TRBJ2-1; 9 bases align to TRBD2. Germline assignment: CDR1 LNHDA and CDR2 SQIVND (reference sequence). The J segment lost 1 base and the V segment lost 2 bases, leaving 15 bases of the junction unmatched. This CDR3 is built from 20 residues.

Only a few counts were recorded for this clonotype. V gene TRBV4-1 combines with J gene TRBJ2-7, with D tentatively TRBD1 or TRBD2 (5 bases each). The germline CDR1 and CDR2 sequences are MGHRA and YSYEKL. The CDR3 runs 15 residues. Trimming stripped 0 bases from V and 7 bases from J, with 16 bases between. CDR3 DNA: TGCGCCAGCAGCCAAGATGGGACCCCAAAAAGGGAGCAGTACTTC. This sequence encodes CASSQDGTPKREQYF.

This clonotype has a count of ten or more. This chain links TRBV7-8 with TRBJ2-7; 14 nucleotides align to TRBD2. Per germline, CDR1 SGHVS and CDR2 FQNEAQ. Losses at the gene ends were 5 bases for V and 6 bases for J; bases not matched to a gene: 6. The CDR3 is 15 residues long. CDR3 sequence: CASSLGLAGGFEQYF. CDR3 nucleotides: TGTGCCAGCAGCCTAGGACTAGCGGGAGGATTCGAGCAGTACTTC.

This clonotype was detected many times. This chain links TRBV4-1 with TRBJ2-1; TRBD2 might be the D (7 bases). Germline V gives CDR1 MGHRA, CDR2 YSYEKL. Trimming removed 1 base at V and 8 bases at J, with 9 bases between. CDR3 length equals 13 residues. The DNA for the CDR3 is TGCGCCAGCAGCCAAGCGGGGGGCGATGAGCAGTTCTTC. Protein product: CASSQAGGDEQFF.

This clonotype was observed a handful of times. This sequence joins TRBV2 and TRBJ2-1; maybe TRBD2 (6 bases). CDR1 is SNHLY and CDR2 is FYNNEI in the germline V gene. The CDR3 has 12 amino acids. Trimming shortened V by 6 bases and J by 8 bases, and 11 bases separated the two germline ends. CDR3 DNA: TGTGCCAGCAGGGAGGGCGGGGATGAGCAGTTCTTC. Amino acids: CASREGGDEQFF. The full variable domain, with the rest looked up from reference TRBV2 and TRBJ2-1, is EPEVTQTPSHQVTQMGQEVILRCVPISNHLYFYWYRQILGQKVEFLVSFYNNEISEKSEIFDDQFSVERPDGSNFTLKIRSTKLEDSAMYFCASREGGDEQFFGPGTRLTVL.

This clonotype turned up a few times. The chain couples TRBV7-9 to TRBJ2-1; 10 bases match TRBD2. The trim removed 4 bases at V and 7 bases at J, leaving 7 bases unmatched. Germline V gives CDR1 SEHNR, CDR2 FQNEAQ (reference sequence). CDR3 length: 15 amino acids. CDR3 in amino acids: CASSSSGREGNEQFF. DNA of the CDR3: TGTGCCAGCAGCTCCAGCGGGAGGGAAGGGAATGAGCAGTTCTTC.

At least ten counts were recorded for this clonotype. The chain employs TRBV27 and TRBJ1-5, with 7 bases that match TRBD1. The ends lost 5 bases at V and 2 bases at J; junction bases unmatched: 0. This CDR3 spans 13 amino acids. Germline V CDR1 and CDR2: MNHEY, SMNVEV (reference sequence). CDR3 residues: CASSGQGNQPQHF. The CDR3 DNA reads as TGTGCCAGCAGTGGACAGGGCAATCAGCCCCAGCATTTT.

This clonotype was counted ten times or more. This chain joins TRBV6-2 or TRBV6-3 and TRBJ2-1; possibly TRBD2 for D (6 bases). Trimming took off 2 bases at V and 4 bases at J, with 6 bases between the two ends. The germline CDR1 and CDR2 sequences are MNHEY and SVGEGT. The CDR3 extends over 13 amino acids. The CDR3 here is CASSYGGYNEQFF. DNA of the CDR3: TGTGCCAGCAGTTACGGGGGGTACAATGAGCAGTTCTTC.

The rearrangement links TRBV7-9 to TRBJ2-3; TRBD2 might be the D (5 bases). V gave up 6 bases and J gave up 2 bases, with 18 bases separating them. Germline values: CDR1 SEHNR, CDR2 FQNEAQ (reference sequence). The CDR3 is made up of 16 amino acids. The CDR3 sequence: CASSSRTEDYTDTQYF. DNA for the CDR3: TGTGCCAGCAGTTCGAGGACGGAGGATTACACAGATACGCAGTATTTT.

The chain joins TRBV27 to TRBJ2-5; D not resolved. The CDR3 is made up of 13 amino acids. Germline lookup yields CDR1 MNHEY and CDR2 SMNVEV (reference sequence). V lost 1 base and J 2 bases, leaving 5 bases between the germline ends. CDR3 coding DNA: TGTGCCAGCAGTTTATTCGGACAAGAGACCCAGTACTTC. This translates into CASSLFGQETQYF.